Each of the 27 T cell receptor beta chains below was sequenced from the same sample in a study of blood T cell repertoires in COVID-19. Profiling relied on immunoSEQ multiplex PCR, and the TCRdb table lists in-frame clones only, not all of them. The table has tens of thousands of clones, around nine tenths seen once. Sequencing input: peripheral blood. These receptor sequences come from a human donor in a cohort sampled during active COVID-19.

The chain carries TRBV12-3 or TRBV12-4 and TRBJ1-5; D is unresolved. Deletions cut 4 bases from V and 7 bases from J, with 11 bases between. The CDR3 loop spans 13 amino acids. The CDR3: CASSSGSKQPQHF. CDR3 sequence (DNA): TGTGCCAGCAGTTCGGGTTCAAAACAGCCCCAGCATTTT.

The chain uses TRBV9 and TRBJ1-2; D perhaps matches TRBD1 (6 bases). This CDR3 contains 13 residues. Trimming cost V 5 bases and J 4 bases, with 12 bases left between them. Germline V gene lookup returns CDR1 SGDLS and CDR2 YYNGEE. The CDR3 region has the DNA TGTGCCAGCAGTGAGGGGACACCCTATGGCTACACCTTC. It is translated as CASSEGTPYGYTF.

The chain links TRBV9 to TRBJ2-7, with 8 bases that match TRBD1. Germline V gene sequence: CDR1 SGDLS, CDR2 YYNGEE. The CDR3 length is 17 residues. V trimming: 0 bases; J trimming: 2 bases; junction bases outside the gene matches: 10. The CDR3 bases are TGTGCCAGCAGCGTAGGGGTAGGGCAGGGGGCCCCCTACGAGCAGTACTTC. This encodes CASSVGVGQGAPYEQYF.

V gene TRBV4-1 combines with J gene TRBJ1-5; 7 bases align to TRBD1. Germline CDR1 and CDR2: MGHRA and YSYEKL. V was pared by 5 bases and J by 4 bases, with 5 bases of the junction left unmatched. The CDR3 runs to 14 residues. In DNA, the CDR3 is TGCGCCAGCAGCGAGGCAGGGGGGAATCAGCCCCAGCATTTT. Translation gives CASSEAGGNQPQHF.

The CDR3 DNA follows: TGCGCCAGCAGCCAATTGGTACTAGATCGAGATACGCAGTATTTT. It specifies CASSQLVLDRDTQYF. The V and J genes are TRBV4-1 and TRBJ2-3; weak D call: TRBD2 (5 bases). The CDR3 is 15 residues long. Between the trimmed V and J ends, which lost 2 bases and 5 bases, there was a span of 14 bases. Germline loops: CDR1 MGHRA, CDR2 YSYEKL.

The CDR3 sequence: CASSYSGNTGELFF. CDR3 nucleotides: TGTGCCAGCAGTTACAGCGGGAACACCGGGGAGCTGTTTTTT. This chain joins TRBV6-5 and TRBJ2-2, with D perhaps TRBD2 (5 bases). CDR1 is MNHEY and CDR2 is SVGAGI in the germline V gene. V lost 2 bases and J 1 base, leaving 5 bases between the germline ends. The length of the CDR3 is 14 residues.

The rearrangement links TRBV11-2 to TRBJ2-1; 12 nucleotides line up with TRBD2. The V segment lost 3 bases and the J segment 1 base; nucleotides outside the gene matches: 7. The CDR3 loop spans 18 amino acids. Per the germline V gene, CDR1 is SGHAT and CDR2 is FQNNGV. The CDR3 nucleotides are TGTGCCAGCAGCTTTGGGACTAGCGGGCTAGGGTCCTACAATGAGCAGTTCTTC. This translates into CASSFGTSGLGSYNEQFF.

This clone occurred once. The chain is built from TRBV15 and TRBJ2-7; TRBD2 aligns across 9 bases. V lost 6 bases to trimming and J lost 2 bases; unmatched junction nucleotides: 8. Germline CDR1 LNHNV, CDR2 YYDKDF (reference sequence). The CDR3 has 15 amino acids. The CDR3 DNA is TGTGCCACCAGTGTTTTGCGGGGGGGCCCCTACGAGCAGTACTTC. It yields the protein CATSVLRGGPYEQYF.

The chain employs TRBV11-3 and TRBJ2-1; TRBD2 matches 11 bases. The CDR3 has 18 amino acids. Germline CDR1 SGHNT, CDR2 YENEEA. Trimming cost V 5 bases and J 1 base; bases outside gene matches: 10. The DNA for the CDR3 is TGTGCCAGCAGCCCCCTCCTAGCGGGAGGCCGTTCCTACAATGAGCAGTTCTTC. Its protein product is CASSPLLAGGRSYNEQFF.

The rearrangement uses TRBV4-1 and TRBJ2-5; tentative D call: TRBD2 (7 bases). The germline V and J ends were trimmed by 3 bases and 5 bases, with 16 bases remaining between them. There are 15 residues in the CDR3. CDR1 and CDR2 from the germline V gene are MGHRA and YSYEKL. The CDR3 region has the DNA TGCGCCAGCAGCCAGGGGGGCGGGGGAGTGGAGACCCAGTACTTC. Its protein is CASSQGGGGVETQYF.

V gene TRBV6-2 or TRBV6-3 combines with J gene TRBJ2-7; maybe TRBD2 (5 bases). The V and J ends lost 0 bases and 0 bases respectively, with 9 bases between them. The CDR3 is made up of 15 amino acids. CDR1 MNHEY and CDR2 SVGEGT come from the germline V gene. The CDR3 here is CASSYSRVLSYEQYF. CDR3 nucleotide sequence: TGTGCCAGCAGTTACTCGCGGGTCCTCTCCTACGAGCAGTACTTC.

This chain connects TRBV11-3 to TRBJ2-5, with D tentatively TRBD1 (6 bases). V gave up 5 bases and J gave up 0 bases, with 10 bases separating them. Germline CDR1 reads SGHNT; CDR2 reads YENEEA. The CDR3 covers 14 residues. The CDR3 nucleotides are TGTGCCAGCAGCCCCGACAGGAACCAAGAGACCCAGTACTTC. As protein: CASSPDRNQETQYF.

The chain employs TRBV5-4 and TRBJ2-5; 11 nucleotides agree with TRBD2. Germline CDR1 and CDR2: SGHNT and YYREEE (reference sequence). The CDR3 is 16 residues long. Unmatched junction bases numbered 6, after V lost 1 base and J lost 4 bases. The CDR3 here is CASSLPSGLAGETQYF. CDR3 DNA: TGTGCCAGCAGCTTGCCCTCTGGACTAGCGGGAGAGACCCAGTACTTC.

The V and J genes are TRBV19 and TRBJ2-7, with D possibly TRBD1 on 6 matching bases. This CDR3 comprises 15 residues. Per germline, CDR1 LNHDA and CDR2 SQIVND (reference sequence). The ends were cut back, 8 bases at V and 0 bases at J, with 17 bases in the middle. The CDR3 nucleotides are TGTGCCAGTGCCACAGGGAAGAGGGGCTCCTACGAGCAGTACTTC. This sequence encodes CASATGKRGSYEQYF.

In regard to this clone: At the DNA level, this CDR3 is encoded by other sequences in the same sample as well. This chain uses TRBV3-1 (or the pseudogene TRBV3-2) with TRBJ2-1; 8 nucleotides match TRBD2. V lost 3 bases and J lost 10; bases outside the gene matches: 5. Per the germline V gene, CDR1 is LGHDT and CDR2 is YNNKEL (reference sequence). This CDR3 spans 13 amino acids. CDR3 loop: CASSQGGGGEQFF. The CDR3 DNA follows: TGTGCCAGCAGCCAGGGGGGCGGGGGGGAGCAGTTCTTC.

This chain uses TRBV7-9 with TRBJ2-3; 9 bases align to TRBD2. V lost 5 bases to trimming and J lost 4 bases; unmatched junction nucleotides: 7. Germline V gene sequence: CDR1 SEHNR, CDR2 FQNEAQ (reference sequence). The CDR3 is 15 residues long. The CDR3, as DNA: TGTGCCAGCAGCCCTGAACTAGCGGGTTCAGATACGCAGTATTTT. Its translation: CASSPELAGSDTQYF.

The chain carries TRBV28 and TRBJ1-1; D perhaps matches TRBD1 (5 bases). There are 16 residues in the CDR3. Trimming took 2 bases from V and 1 from J, leaving 14 bases between them. Germline V lookup: CDR1 MDHEN, CDR2 SYDVKM. CDR3 in DNA: TGTGCCAGCAGTTTAGGGGCGGCCTTAGGGAACACTGAAGCTTTCTTT. It yields the protein CASSLGAALGNTEAFF.

The V and J genes are TRBV21-1 and TRBJ2-7; TRBD1 is the table's D call and was not checked against the DNA. TRBV21-1 is assigned pseudogene status. This CDR3 region has 17 residues. CDR3 coding DNA: TGTGCCAGCAGCAAATACCTTAGACAGGGGAATTATCACGAGCAGTACTTC. Its translation: CASSKYLRQGNYHEQYF.

The V gene is TRBV18, the J gene TRBJ1-2; D ambiguous. CDR1 is KGHSH, CDR2 LQKENI, per germline. This CDR3 region has 14 residues. V shed 6 bases and J shed 6 bases, with 17 bases lying between them. In nucleotides, the CDR3 is TGTGCCAGCTCCCTCAATAACGGAGTTCATGGCTACACCTTC. As protein: CASSLNNGVHGYTF.

The chain links TRBV19 to TRBJ1-4, with TRBD1 matching over 8 bases. CDR3 length: 13 residues. V lost 7 bases to trimming and J lost 7 bases; unmatched junction nucleotides: 5. The germline V gene encodes CDR1 LNHDA and CDR2 SQIVND (reference sequence). The CDR3 loop is CASKRTGIEKLFF. For the CDR3, the DNA is TGTGCCAGTAAGAGGACAGGGATTGAAAAACTGTTTTTT.

The chain has TRBV28 and TRBJ2-7, with D perhaps TRBD1 (6 bases). Germline CDR1 MDHEN, CDR2 SYDVKM. Trimming took 6 bases from V and 3 from J, leaving 18 bases between them. There are 15 residues in the CDR3. CDR3 nucleotides: TGTGCCAGCAGGCGATCAGGGGTAGATTACTACGAGCAGTACTTC. It encodes CASRRSGVDYYEQYF.

V and J are TRBV7-2 and TRBJ2-2; 7 bases map to TRBD2. The CDR3 runs to 16 residues. Germline trimming cut 4 bases from V and 0 bases from J; bases unmatched to any gene: 5. From germline, CDR1 is SGHTA and CDR2 FQGNSA. This CDR3 reads CASSSPSGSNTGELFF. CDR3 nucleotides: TGTGCCAGCAGCTCTCCTAGCGGATCGAACACCGGGGAGCTGTTTTTT.

The chain carries TRBV19 and TRBJ1-5; perhaps TRBD1 as D (5 bases). Germline V CDR1 and CDR2: LNHDA, SQIVND (reference sequence). V lost 6 bases and J lost 3, with 12 bases in between. CDR3 size: 14 residues. The CDR3 DNA follows: TGTGCCAGTAGACCAGACAGAACCAATCAGCCCCAGCATTTT. This encodes CASRPDRTNQPQHF.

The gene calls are TRBV2 and TRBJ2-5; no reliable D call. Trimming shortened V by 7 bases and J by 2 bases, and 5 bases separated the two germline ends. This CDR3 is built from 11 residues. CDR1 is SNHLY and CDR2 is FYNNEI in the germline V gene. The CDR3 spells CASNKQETQYF. CDR3 bases: TGTGCCAGCAACAAACAAGAGACCCAGTACTTC.

This sequence joins TRBV6-1 and TRBJ1-3, with a weak D call TRBD1 (5 bases). The germline V gene has CDR1 MNHNS and CDR2 SASEGT. This CDR3 comprises 12 residues. The V gene lost 1 base and the J gene lost 9 bases, with 7 bases spanning the gap. The CDR3 bases are TGTGCCAGCAGTGAAGGGGGGGTCACCATATATTTT. Encoded protein: CASSEGGVTIYF.

The CDR3 DNA reads as TGTGCCAGTACTTATGCGACCGGCGGGGGGTCCGGCTACACCTTC. Translation: CASTYATGGGSGYTF. The rearrangement joins TRBV19 to TRBJ1-2; D is possibly TRBD1 (5 bases). This CDR3 region has 15 residues. CDR1 LNHDA and CDR2 SQIVND come from the germline V gene (reference sequence). V was trimmed by 7 bases and J by 8 bases, leaving 23 bases between them.

The chain has TRBV13 and TRBJ2-5, with TRBD2 identical over 9 bases. The CDR3 is 16 amino acids. Losses at the gene ends were 3 bases for V and 5 bases for J; bases not matched to a gene: 10. In germline, CDR1 is PRHDT, CDR2 FYEKMQ (reference sequence). CDR3 DNA: TGTGCCAGCAGCTTTCCGTCAGCGGGGGGCGGGGAGACCCAGTACTTC. Encoded protein: CASSFPSAGGGETQYF. Combining the CDR3 with reference TRBV13 and TRBJ2-5 gives the whole variable domain AAGVIQSPRHLIKEKRETATLKCYPIPRHDTVYWYQQGPGQDPQFLISFYEKMQSDKGSIPDRFSAQQFSDYHSELNMSSLELGDSALYFCASSFPSAGGGETQYFGPGTRLLVL.